The entry below describes one T cell receptor beta chain. Some clones are missing from TCRdb's copy, which holds only in-frame ones; the method was immunoSEQ multiplex PCR. The sample lists tens of thousands of clones, 70% to 90% occurring once. This entry is derived from a study of blood T cell repertoires in COVID-19. The CDR3 is 13 residues long. CDR1 and CDR2 from the germline V gene are SQVTM and ANQGSEA. V shed 6 bases and J shed 2 bases, with 14 bases lying between them. This chain uses TRBV29-1 with TRBJ2-7; D possibly corresponds to TRBD1 (5 bases). Sequencing was carried out using peripheral blood. The sequence came from a woman older than 75 with active COVID-19. In DNA, the CDR3 is TGCAGCGTCCAGGGCGGTATGACCTACGAGCAGTACTTC. Its translation: CSVQGGMTYEQYF.